This entry is about one T cell receptor beta chain. Its cognate antigen is unknown. The data were taken from a study of blood T cells in healthy people across ages. Study-wide points: In the absence of known donor CMV status, changes in expanded clonotypes were possibly confounded.

This CDR3 has 15 amino acids. Trimming left V 5 bases short and J 2 bases short, with 13 bases between. From germline, CDR1 is MDHEN and CDR2 SYDVKM. The authors ran a second PCR of about 6 to 11 cycles using a sample-barcoded 5' primer and a J-beta primer mix. TCRdb reprocessed the 5' RACE reads with MiXCR, giving one entry per CDR3 protein. The data show around 1.1 million distinct CDR3 sequences, roughly two fifths seen once. RNA extraction gave at least 5.5 micrograms of total RNA per sample. Input material: blood. This clonotype was sampled from a man aged 18 to 30 in good health. The rearrangement links TRBV28 to TRBJ2-4; the D gene is possibly TRBD2 (6 bases). CDR3 residues: CASSPPGVPKNIQYF. The CDR3 region has the DNA TGTGCCAGCAGTCCCCCGGGGGTCCCCAAAAACATTCAGTACTTC. Based on the CDR3 plus reference TRBV28 and TRBJ2-4, the full variable domain is DVKVTQSSRYLVKRTGEKVFLECVQDMDHENMFWYRQDPGLGLRLIYFSYDVKMKEKGDIPEGYSVSREKKERFSLILESASTNQTSMYLCASSPPGVPKNIQYFGAGTRLSVL.